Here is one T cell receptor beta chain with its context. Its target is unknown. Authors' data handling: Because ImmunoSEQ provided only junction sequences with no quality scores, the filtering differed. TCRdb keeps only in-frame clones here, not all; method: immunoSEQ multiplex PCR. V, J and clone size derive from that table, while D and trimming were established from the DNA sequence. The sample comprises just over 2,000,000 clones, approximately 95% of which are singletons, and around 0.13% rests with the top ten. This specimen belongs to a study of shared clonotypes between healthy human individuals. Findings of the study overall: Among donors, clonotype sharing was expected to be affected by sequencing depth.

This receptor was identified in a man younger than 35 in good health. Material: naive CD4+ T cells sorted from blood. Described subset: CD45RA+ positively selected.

The CDR3: CASSQQGTEAFF. CDR3 nucleotide sequence: TGTGCCAGCAGCCAGCAGGGCACTGAAGCTTTCTTT. V and J are TRBV14 and TRBJ1-1; the D gene is possibly TRBD1 (5 bases). This CDR3 region has 12 residues. The germline V gene has CDR1 SGHDN and CDR2 FVKESK. Trimming shortened V by 3 bases and J by 4 bases, and 6 bases separated the two germline ends.